A selection of T cell receptor beta chains follows, all from one sample in a study of T cell changes during pregnancy in multiple sclerosis. The assay was immunoSEQ multiplex PCR, and TCRdb's table has in-frame clones only and misses some. The table lists 75,000 to 85,000 clones, roughly 93% of them singletons, with about 2.5% in the top ten. This specimen consisted of peripheral blood, obtained in the second trimester of pregnancy. These receptors came from a female donor with multiple sclerosis, enrolled in a pregnancy study. The CDR3 runs from the conserved cysteine through the conserved F or W. D genes are given only for firm matches. Clone size is stated in some rows and not others, as once, few, many or a class when expanded.

D gene: TRBD1; V gene: TRBV15; clone size: -; J gene: TRBJ1-5; CDR3 DNA: TGTGCCACCAGCAGACGCCGACAGGGAAATCAGCCCCAGCATTTT; CDR3 protein: CATSRRRQGNQPQHF
D gene: -; V gene: TRBV25-1; clone size: -; J gene: TRBJ1-6; CDR3 DNA: TGTGCCAGCAGTGAATATTTTCAGGGGTCCAATTCACCCCTCCACTTT; CDR3 protein: CASSEYFQGSNSPLHF
D gene: TRBD2; V gene: TRBV6-5; clone size: -; J gene: TRBJ2-1; CDR3 DNA: TGTGCCAGCAGTTTAGCGGGGGCCTACAATGAGCAGTTCTTC; CDR3 protein: CASSLAGAYNEQFF
D gene: TRBD1; V gene: TRBV25-1; clone size: -; J gene: TRBJ1-2; CDR3 DNA: TGTGCCAGCTCCAAAACCGGGACAGGGAGTGGCTACACCTTC; CDR3 protein: CASSKTGTGSGYTF
D gene: TRBD1; V gene: TRBV19; clone size: once; J gene: TRBJ2-7; CDR3 DNA: TGTGCCAGCTCCTCCTCCACAGGGGGCGAGCTCTTTACCCTTTCCGTCGAGCAGTACTTC; CDR3 protein: CASSSSTGGELFTLSVEQYF
D gene: TRBD1; V gene: TRBV5-1; clone size: -; J gene: TRBJ2-5; CDR3 DNA: TGCGCCAGCAGCTTGGGGACAGGAGATGGGACCCAGTACTTC; CDR3 protein: CASSLGTGDGTQYF
D gene: TRBD1; V gene: TRBV5-1; clone size: -; J gene: TRBJ2-7; CDR3 DNA: TGCGCCAGCAGCTTGGGGACAGGGGGCGAGCAGTACTTC; CDR3 protein: CASSLGTGGEQYF
D gene: -; V gene: TRBV7-2; clone size: once; J gene: TRBJ1-2; CDR3 DNA: TGTGCCAGCAGCCGACAGGCAGTTAATGGCTACACCTTC; CDR3 protein: CASSRQAVNGYTF
D gene: TRBD1; V gene: TRBV6-6; clone size: -; J gene: TRBJ1-2; CDR3 DNA: TGTGCCAGCAGTAGCACCGGGACAGGGGGTGGTGGCTACACCTTC; CDR3 protein: CASSSTGTGGGGYTF
D gene: -; V gene: TRBV4-1; clone size: -; J gene: TRBJ2-1; CDR3 DNA: TGCGCCAGCAGCCAAGATCGAGTGTGGAGCTCCTACAATGAGCAGTTCTTC; CDR3 protein: CASSQDRVWSSYNEQFF
D gene: -; V gene: TRBV30; clone size: -; J gene: TRBJ1-1; CDR3 DNA: TGTGCCTGGGGACTGATTGAAGCTTTCTTT; CDR3 protein: CAWGLIEAFF
D gene: -; V gene: TRBV30; clone size: -; J gene: TRBJ2-1; CDR3 DNA: TGTGCCTGGAGTGCGAGCCGGGAGTACAATGAGCAGTTCTTC; CDR3 protein: CAWSASREYNEQFF
D gene: TRBD1; V gene: TRBV5-1; clone size: -; J gene: TRBJ1-2; CDR3 DNA: TGCGCCAGCAGCTTGGACAGGGGTGGAAGCTATGGCTACACCTTC; CDR3 protein: CASSLDRGGSYGYTF
D gene: TRBD2; V gene: TRBV13; clone size: -; J gene: TRBJ2-1; CDR3 DNA: TGTGCCAGCAGCCTGACTAGCTCGGGGGAGCAGTTCTTC; CDR3 protein: CASSLTSSGEQFF
D gene: -; V gene: TRBV5-1; clone size: -; J gene: TRBJ2-1; CDR3 DNA: TGCGCCAGCTATTCCCACAACAATGAGCAGTTCTTC; CDR3 protein: CASYSHNNEQFF
D gene: -; V gene: TRBV6-4; clone size: -; J gene: TRBJ2-3; CDR3 DNA: TGTGCCAGCAGTGAAACAGAAAGTTTCACAGATACGCAGTATTTT; CDR3 protein: CASSETESFTDTQYF
D gene: -; V gene: TRBV6-1; clone size: -; J gene: TRBJ2-7; CDR3 DNA: TGTGCCAGCAGTGAAGCAGATGGCCCCGAGCAGTACTTC; CDR3 protein: CASSEADGPEQYF
D gene: -; V gene: TRBV7-6; clone size: -; J gene: TRBJ1-3; CDR3 DNA: TGTGCCAGCAGCCCCCGGCAGGGCCCCTCTGGAAACACCATATATTTT; CDR3 protein: CASSPRQGPSGNTIYF
D gene: TRBD1; V gene: TRBV5-1; clone size: -; J gene: TRBJ1-2; CDR3 DNA: TGCGCCAGCAGCTATGGACAGGTCGGTAACTATGGCTACACCTTC; CDR3 protein: CASSYGQVGNYGYTF
D gene: -; V gene: TRBV6-5; clone size: -; J gene: TRBJ1-1; CDR3 DNA: TGTGCCAGCAGTTACGGGTACCCTAGCGAACGTGAAGCTTTCTTT; CDR3 protein: CASSYGYPSEREAFF
D gene: -; V gene: TRBV30; clone size: -; J gene: TRBJ1-4; CDR3 DNA: TGTGCCTGGAGCACGGGGGGGGGAGGGGAAAAACTGTTTTTT; CDR3 protein: CAWSTGGGGEKLFF
D gene: -; V gene: TRBV5-1; clone size: -; J gene: TRBJ2-1; CDR3 DNA: TGCGCCAGCAGCTTGGTTGCAGCTGGAGGCGCCAGCCCAGACAATGAGCAGTTCTTC; CDR3 protein: CASSLVAAGGASPDNEQFF
D gene: -; V gene: TRBV5-1; clone size: -; J gene: TRBJ1-2; CDR3 DNA: TGCGCCAGCAGCCCACCGACAGCTAACTATGGCTACACCTTC; CDR3 protein: CASSPPTANYGYTF
D gene: TRBD1; V gene: TRBV30; clone size: -; J gene: TRBJ1-3; CDR3 DNA: TGTGCCTGGAACCAGGGGGCGTGGGGAAACACCATATATTTT; CDR3 protein: CAWNQGAWGNTIYF
D gene: -; V gene: TRBV20-1; clone size: -; J gene: TRBJ2-7; CDR3 DNA: TGCAGTGCTAGCGGGGACTACGAGCAGTACTTC; CDR3 protein: CSASGDYEQYF
D gene: -; V gene: TRBV7-2; clone size: -; J gene: TRBJ1-1; CDR3 DNA: TGTGCCAGCAGCTTAGCTCCAAACACTGAAGCTTTCTTT; CDR3 protein: CASSLAPNTEAFF
D gene: -; V gene: TRBV29-1; clone size: -; J gene: TRBJ2-7; CDR3 DNA: TGCAGCGTTGAGATTTTTAGGGCGGGGACCCACGAGCAGTACTTC; CDR3 protein: CSVEIFRAGTHEQYF
D gene: -; V gene: TRBV19; clone size: -; J gene: TRBJ1-2; CDR3 DNA: TGTGCCAGTAGTCAGACTAACTATGGCTACACCTTC; CDR3 protein: CASSQTNYGYTF
D gene: TRBD2; V gene: TRBV4-1; clone size: -; J gene: TRBJ2-7; CDR3 DNA: TGCGCCAGCAGCCAAGGACTTGGGAGCGGGAGCACCTACGAGCAGTACTTC; CDR3 protein: CASSQGLGSGSTYEQYF
D gene: -; V gene: TRBV2; clone size: -; J gene: TRBJ1-2; CDR3 DNA: TGTGCCAGCCTTCGACAATTCCCCCATGGCTACACCTTC; CDR3 protein: CASLRQFPHGYTF
D gene: -; V gene: TRBV5-1; clone size: -; J gene: TRBJ1-1; CDR3 DNA: TGCGCCAGCAGCTTGACCGGGGTTGGTACTGAAGCTTTCTTT; CDR3 protein: CASSLTGVGTEAFF
D gene: TRBD1; V gene: TRBV6-6; clone size: once; J gene: TRBJ2-1; CDR3 DNA: TGTGCCAGCACCGAGGGACAGGGGTACAATGAGCAGTTCTTC; CDR3 protein: CASTEGQGYNEQFF
D gene: -; V gene: TRBV2; clone size: -; J gene: TRBJ2-2; CDR3 DNA: TGTGCCAGCACAGAGGGAGTCGGGGAGCTGTTTTTT; CDR3 protein: CASTEGVGELFF
D gene: TRBD2; V gene: TRBV5-4; clone size: -; J gene: TRBJ2-2; CDR3 DNA: TGTGCCAGCACAGGCGGGGGGGCCGTGGTCGGGGAGCTGTTTTTT; CDR3 protein: CASTGGGAVVGELFF
D gene: -; V gene: TRBV11-2; clone size: -; J gene: TRBJ1-3; CDR3 DNA: TGTGCCAGCAGCCCCGGACAGAGCTCTGGAAACACCATATATTTT; CDR3 protein: CASSPGQSSGNTIYF
D gene: -; V gene: TRBV9; clone size: -; J gene: TRBJ2-2; CDR3 DNA: TGTGCCAGCAGGCCTACGTCTAACACCGGGGAGCTGTTTTTT; CDR3 protein: CASRPTSNTGELFF
D gene: TRBD1; V gene: TRBV6-6; clone size: -; J gene: TRBJ1-5; CDR3 DNA: TGTGCCAGCAGTCCGTGGACAGGGGGTAGAAATCAGCCCCAGCATTTT; CDR3 protein: CASSPWTGGRNQPQHF
D gene: TRBD1; V gene: TRBV7-9; clone size: -; J gene: TRBJ1-2; CDR3 DNA: TGTGCCAGCAGCCTCGACAGGGTCCCTTATGGCTACACCTTC; CDR3 protein: CASSLDRVPYGYTF
D gene: -; V gene: TRBV6-1; clone size: -; J gene: TRBJ2-1; CDR3 DNA: TGTGCCATCCCCATCCCGAGCTCCTACAATGAGCAGTTCTTC; CDR3 protein: CAIPIPSSYNEQFF
D gene: -; V gene: TRBV19; clone size: -; J gene: TRBJ2-5; CDR3 DNA: TGTGCCAGTAGTATAGGCCTAGCACGGACCCAGTACTTC; CDR3 protein: CASSIGLARTQYF
D gene: -; V gene: TRBV13; clone size: -; J gene: TRBJ1-2; CDR3 DNA: TGTGCCAGCGGTCACTTAGGAGGGGATTATGGCTACACCTTC; CDR3 protein: CASGHLGGDYGYTF
D gene: -; V gene: TRBV7-3; clone size: -; J gene: TRBJ2-2; CDR3 DNA: TGTGCCAGCAGCTTACCGTCCTCGGGGGAGCTGTTTTTT; CDR3 protein: CASSLPSSGELFF
D gene: -; V gene: TRBV6-5; clone size: -; J gene: TRBJ1-3; CDR3 DNA: TGTGCCAGCAGTTACCTTACAGGGGGAAACACCATATATTTT; CDR3 protein: CASSYLTGGNTIYF
D gene: -; V gene: TRBV5-4; clone size: -; J gene: TRBJ2-2; CDR3 DNA: TGTGCCAGCAGCCCACAGGGTTCCCCGAACACCGGGGAGCTGTTTTTT; CDR3 protein: CASSPQGSPNTGELFF
D gene: -; V gene: TRBV2; clone size: once; J gene: TRBJ1-1; CDR3 DNA: TGTGCCAGCCTCTTATTAGGACTTAGGGCTTTCTTT; CDR3 protein: CASLLLGLRAFF
D gene: -; V gene: TRBV7-3; clone size: -; J gene: TRBJ2-2; CDR3 DNA: TGTGCCAGCAGCTTAACCCTCTCCGGGTTGGGGGAGCTGTTTTTT; CDR3 protein: CASSLTLSGLGELFF
D gene: TRBD1; V gene: TRBV6-6; clone size: -; J gene: TRBJ1-5; CDR3 DNA: TGTGCCAGCAGTTACACAGGGGATCAGCCCCAGCATTTT; CDR3 protein: CASSYTGDQPQHF
D gene: -; V gene: TRBV14; clone size: once; J gene: TRBJ2-1; CDR3 DNA: TGTGCCAGCTCGCTCCGACACGTTTTAAATTACAATGAGCAGTTCTTC; CDR3 protein: CASSLRHVLNYNEQFF
D gene: -; V gene: TRBV4-2; clone size: -; J gene: TRBJ2-5; CDR3 DNA: TGTGCCAGCAGCCAAGATTGGACGGGACAAGAGACCCAGTACTTC; CDR3 protein: CASSQDWTGQETQYF
D gene: -; V gene: TRBV27; clone size: -; J gene: TRBJ2-7; CDR3 DNA: TGTGCCAGCAGTTTGAGGGTTGGCTACGAGCAGTACTTC; CDR3 protein: CASSLRVGYEQYF
D gene: TRBD1; V gene: TRBV28; clone size: -; J gene: TRBJ1-4; CDR3 DNA: TGTGCCAGCAGTTGGGACAGGGGGAATGAAAAACTGTTTTTT; CDR3 protein: CASSWDRGNEKLFF
D gene: TRBD1; V gene: TRBV18; clone size: -; J gene: TRBJ1-1; CDR3 DNA: TGTGCCAGCTCCTCCGGACAGGTAGAAGCTTTCTTT; CDR3 protein: CASSSGQVEAFF
D gene: TRBD1; V gene: TRBV5-3; clone size: -; J gene: TRBJ1-6; CDR3 DNA: TGTGCCAGAACAATCCGGGACAGGGGGAAATATAATTCACCCCTCCACTTT; CDR3 protein: CARTIRDRGKYNSPLHF
D gene: -; V gene: TRBV5-8; clone size: -; J gene: TRBJ1-1; CDR3 DNA: TGTGCCAGCAGGGCTGACAGTGAAGCTTTCTTT; CDR3 protein: CASRADSEAFF
D gene: -; V gene: TRBV4-1; clone size: -; J gene: TRBJ1-2; CDR3 DNA: TGCGCCAGCAGCCAAGATCGGGGTTATGGCTACACCTTC; CDR3 protein: CASSQDRGYGYTF